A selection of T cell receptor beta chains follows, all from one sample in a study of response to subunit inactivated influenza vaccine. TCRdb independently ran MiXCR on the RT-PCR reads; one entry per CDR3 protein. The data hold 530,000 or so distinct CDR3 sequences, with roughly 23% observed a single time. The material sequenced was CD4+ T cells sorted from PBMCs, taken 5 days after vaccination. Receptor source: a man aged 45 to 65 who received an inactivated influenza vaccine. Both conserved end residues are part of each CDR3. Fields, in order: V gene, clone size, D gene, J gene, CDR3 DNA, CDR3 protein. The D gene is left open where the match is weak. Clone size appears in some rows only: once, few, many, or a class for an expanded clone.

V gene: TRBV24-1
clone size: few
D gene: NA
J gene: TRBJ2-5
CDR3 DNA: TGTGCCACCAGCGCTTGGGGTGGGGGCGGTTTAGCTCAAGAGACCCAGTACTTC
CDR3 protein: CATSAWGGGGLAQETQYF

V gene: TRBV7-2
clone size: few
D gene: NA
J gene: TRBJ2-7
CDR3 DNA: TGTGCCAGCAGCTCTCCCGGGACCACCTACGAGCAGTACTTC
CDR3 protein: CASSSPGTTYEQYF

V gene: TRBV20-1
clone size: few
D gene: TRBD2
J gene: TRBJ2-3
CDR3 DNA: TGCAGTGCTAGCCGGGACTACTCACGGGATACGCAGTATTTT
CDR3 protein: CSASRDYSRDTQYF

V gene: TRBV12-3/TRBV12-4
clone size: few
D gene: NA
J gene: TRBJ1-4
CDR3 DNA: TGTGCCAGCAGTTTAGGACCGGGGGCGGAAAAACTGTTTTTT
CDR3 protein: CASSLGPGAEKLFF

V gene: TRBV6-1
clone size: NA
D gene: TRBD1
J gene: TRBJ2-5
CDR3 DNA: TGTGCCAGCAGTGACGTCTGGACAGGGACGACCCAGTACTTC
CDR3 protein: CASSDVWTGTTQYF

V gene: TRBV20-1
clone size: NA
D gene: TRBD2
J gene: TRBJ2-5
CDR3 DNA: TGCAGTGCTAGAAATCCTAGCGGGGCACTAGAGACCCAGTACTTC
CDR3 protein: CSARNPSGALETQYF

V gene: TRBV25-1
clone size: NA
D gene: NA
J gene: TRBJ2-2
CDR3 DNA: TGTGCCAGCAGTGGATGGACAGACACCGGGGAGCTGTTTTTT
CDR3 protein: CASSGWTDTGELFF

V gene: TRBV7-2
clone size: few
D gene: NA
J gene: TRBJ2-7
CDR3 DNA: TGTGCCAGCAGCTTCCCTATTGCCTCCTACGAGCAGTACTTC
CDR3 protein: CASSFPIASYEQYF

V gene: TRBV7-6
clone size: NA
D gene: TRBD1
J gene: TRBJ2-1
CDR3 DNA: TGTGCCAGCAGCTTAGCCTACAGGGGGAGTGAGCAGTTCTTC
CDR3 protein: CASSLAYRGSEQFF

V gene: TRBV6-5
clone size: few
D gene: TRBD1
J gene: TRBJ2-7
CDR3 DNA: TGTGCCAGCAGTTACTCGACAGGGACGGTGTACGAGCAGTACTTC
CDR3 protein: CASSYSTGTVYEQYF

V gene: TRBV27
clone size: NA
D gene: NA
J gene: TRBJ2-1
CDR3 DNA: TGTGCCAGCAGTCGTACGGCCGGGTCCTACAATGAGCAGTTCTTC
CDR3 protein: CASSRTAGSYNEQFF

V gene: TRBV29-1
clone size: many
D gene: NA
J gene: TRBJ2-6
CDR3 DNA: TGCAGCGTTGATTCCGGGGCCAACGTCCTGACTTTC
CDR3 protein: CSVDSGANVLTF

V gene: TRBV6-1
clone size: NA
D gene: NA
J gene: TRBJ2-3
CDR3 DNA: TGTGCCAGCAGCAAGGGGGAGATTGTTACAGATACGCAGTATTTT
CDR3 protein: CASSKGEIVTDTQYF

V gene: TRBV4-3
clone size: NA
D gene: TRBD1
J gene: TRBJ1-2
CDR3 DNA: TGCGCCAGCAGCCAACGGGACAGGGGGAAGTATGGCTACACCTTC
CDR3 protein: CASSQRDRGKYGYTF

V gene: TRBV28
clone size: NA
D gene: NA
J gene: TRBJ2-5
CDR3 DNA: TGTGCCAGCAGTTATTCCGGGGCCGGGCAAGAGACCCAGTACTTC
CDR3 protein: CASSYSGAGQETQYF

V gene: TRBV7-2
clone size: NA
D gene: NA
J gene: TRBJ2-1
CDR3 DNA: TGTGCCAGCAGCTTAGAGCTGACCAGGGGGGCTAATGAGCAGTTCTTC
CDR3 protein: CASSLELTRGANEQFF

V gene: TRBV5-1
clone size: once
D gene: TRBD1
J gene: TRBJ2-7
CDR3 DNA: TGCGCCAGCCGTAAACAACAGGGGTCTTACGAGCAGTACTTC
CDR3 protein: CASRKQQGSYEQYF

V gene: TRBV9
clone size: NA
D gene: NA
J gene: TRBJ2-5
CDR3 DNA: TGTGCCAGCAGCGTAGCCGCAGGTTCGGAGACCCAGTACTTC
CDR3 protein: CASSVAAGSETQYF

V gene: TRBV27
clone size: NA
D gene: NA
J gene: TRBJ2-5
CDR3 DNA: TGTGCCAGCAGTTCAAAACCGACGGTACAGGGGACCCAGTACTTC
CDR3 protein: CASSSKPTVQGTQYF

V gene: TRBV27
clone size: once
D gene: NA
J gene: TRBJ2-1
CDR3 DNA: TGTGCCAGCAGTTCACGGGCCACGCGCGGGTACAATGAGCAGTTCTTC
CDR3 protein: CASSSRATRGYNEQFF

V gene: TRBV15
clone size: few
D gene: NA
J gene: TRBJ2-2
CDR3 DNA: TGTGCCACCAGAGGGCGTAACACCGGGGAGCTGTTTTTT
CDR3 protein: CATRGRNTGELFF

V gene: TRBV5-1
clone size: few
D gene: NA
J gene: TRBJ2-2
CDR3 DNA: TGCGCCAGCAGCTGGGGAGCCGTGGACACCGGGGAGCTGTTTTTT
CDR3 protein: CASSWGAVDTGELFF

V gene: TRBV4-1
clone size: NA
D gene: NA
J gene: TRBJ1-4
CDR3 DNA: TGCGCCAGCAGCCAAGGGATAAAGCGGGAAAAACTGTTTTTT
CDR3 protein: CASSQGIKREKLFF

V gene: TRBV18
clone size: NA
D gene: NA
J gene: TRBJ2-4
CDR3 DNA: TGTGCCAGCTCACCACGAAGGGGGGGAAACATTCAGTACTTC
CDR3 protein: CASSPRRGGNIQYF

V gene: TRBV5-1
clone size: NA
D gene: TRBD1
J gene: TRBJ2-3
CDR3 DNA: TGCTCCAGCCGGGACAGTACTAGCACAGATACGCAGTATTTT
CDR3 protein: CSSRDSTSTDTQYF

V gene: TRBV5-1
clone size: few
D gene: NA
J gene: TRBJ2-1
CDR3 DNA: TGCGCCAGCAGCTCTACCTACGGCAATGAGCAGTTCTTC
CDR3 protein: CASSSTYGNEQFF

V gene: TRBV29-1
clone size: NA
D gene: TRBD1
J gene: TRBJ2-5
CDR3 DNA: TGCAGCGTAGCTCGGGACAGGGGACAAGAGACCCAGTACTTC
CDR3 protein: CSVARDRGQETQYF

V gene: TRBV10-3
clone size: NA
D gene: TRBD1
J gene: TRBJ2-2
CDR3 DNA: TGTGCCATCAGTCTTGACAGGGTTGGGAAGAACACCGGGGAGCTGTTTTTT
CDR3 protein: CAISLDRVGKNTGELFF

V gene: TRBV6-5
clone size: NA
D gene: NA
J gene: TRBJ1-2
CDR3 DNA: TGTGCCAGCAGTTCTTTGACAAGCTTTTATGGCTACACCTTC
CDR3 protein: CASSSLTSFYGYTF

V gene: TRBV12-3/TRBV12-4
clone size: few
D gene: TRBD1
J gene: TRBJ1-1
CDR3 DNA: TGTGCCAGCAGTTTAGGTGGGACAGGGCGGAACACTGAAGCTTTCTTT
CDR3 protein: CASSLGGTGRNTEAFF

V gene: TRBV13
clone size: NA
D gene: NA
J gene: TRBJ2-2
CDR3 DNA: TGTGCCAGCAGCTTAGGCTCTGCTCAGCAGGCCGGGGAGCTGTTTTTT
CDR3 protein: CASSLGSAQQAGELFF

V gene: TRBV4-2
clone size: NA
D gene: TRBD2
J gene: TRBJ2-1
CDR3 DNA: TGTGCCAGCAGCCCACAGCCCGGGACTAGCGCGTACAATGAGCAGTTCTTC
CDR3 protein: CASSPQPGTSAYNEQFF

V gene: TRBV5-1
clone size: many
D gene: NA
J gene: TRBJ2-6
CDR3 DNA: TGCGCCAGCAGCTTGCTACGGACAACCAGCTCTGGGGCCAACGTCCTGACTTTC
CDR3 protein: CASSLLRTTSSGANVLTF

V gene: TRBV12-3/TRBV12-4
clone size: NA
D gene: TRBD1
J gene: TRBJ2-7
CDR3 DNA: TGTGCCAGCAGTTTAGACAGGGGGTTGGAGTACTTC
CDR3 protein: CASSLDRGLEYF

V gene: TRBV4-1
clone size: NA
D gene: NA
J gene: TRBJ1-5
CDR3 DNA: TGCGCCAGCAGCCAAGATTCTGCGGGAGATCAGCCCCAGCATTTT
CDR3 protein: CASSQDSAGDQPQHF